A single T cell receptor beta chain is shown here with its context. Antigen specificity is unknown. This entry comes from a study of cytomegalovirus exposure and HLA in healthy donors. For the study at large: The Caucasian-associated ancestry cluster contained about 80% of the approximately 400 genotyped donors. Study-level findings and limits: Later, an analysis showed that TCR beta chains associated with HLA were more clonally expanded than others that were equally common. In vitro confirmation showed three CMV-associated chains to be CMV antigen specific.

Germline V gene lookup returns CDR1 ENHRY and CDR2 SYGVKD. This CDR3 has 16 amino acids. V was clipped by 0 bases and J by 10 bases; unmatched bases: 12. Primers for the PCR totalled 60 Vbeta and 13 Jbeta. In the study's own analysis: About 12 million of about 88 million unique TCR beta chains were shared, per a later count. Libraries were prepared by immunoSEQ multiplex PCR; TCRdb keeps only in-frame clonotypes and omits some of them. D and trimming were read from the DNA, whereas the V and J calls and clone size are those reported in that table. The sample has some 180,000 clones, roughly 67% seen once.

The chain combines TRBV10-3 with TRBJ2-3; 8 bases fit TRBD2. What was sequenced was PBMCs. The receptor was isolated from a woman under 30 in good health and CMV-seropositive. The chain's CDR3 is CAISESSGGTASAQYF. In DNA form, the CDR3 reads TGTGCCATCAGTGAGTCCAGCGGGGGTACAGCGTCGGCGCAGTATTTT.